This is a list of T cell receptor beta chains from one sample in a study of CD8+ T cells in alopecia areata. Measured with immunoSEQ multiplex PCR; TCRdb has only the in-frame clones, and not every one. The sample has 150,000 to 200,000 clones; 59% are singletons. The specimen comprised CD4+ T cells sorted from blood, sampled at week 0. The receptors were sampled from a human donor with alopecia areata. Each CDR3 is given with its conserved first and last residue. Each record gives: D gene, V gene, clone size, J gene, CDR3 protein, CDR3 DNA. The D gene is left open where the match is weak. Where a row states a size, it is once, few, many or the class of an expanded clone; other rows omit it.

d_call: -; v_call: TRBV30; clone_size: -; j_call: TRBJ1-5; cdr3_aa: CAWNAGEGVPQHF; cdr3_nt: TGTGCCTGGAATGCAGGGGAGGGAGTCCCCCAGCATTTT
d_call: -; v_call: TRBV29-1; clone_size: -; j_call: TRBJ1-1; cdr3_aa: CSVKGQNTEAFF; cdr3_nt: TGCAGCGTAAAGGGACAGAACACTGAAGCTTTCTTT
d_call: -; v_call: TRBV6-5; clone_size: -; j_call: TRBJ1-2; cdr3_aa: CGSGVDYGYTF; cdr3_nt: TGTGGGTCGGGAGTTGACTATGGCTACACCTTC
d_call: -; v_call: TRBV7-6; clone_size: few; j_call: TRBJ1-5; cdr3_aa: CASSQQGSNQPQHF; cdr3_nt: TGTGCCAGCAGCCAGCAGGGCTCCAATCAGCCCCAGCATTTT
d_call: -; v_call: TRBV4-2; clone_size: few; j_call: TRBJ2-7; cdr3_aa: CASSQDVGLSYEQYF; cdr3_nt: TGTGCCAGCAGCCAAGATGTCGGACTCTCCTACGAGCAGTACTTC
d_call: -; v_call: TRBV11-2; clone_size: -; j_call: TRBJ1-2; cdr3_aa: CASSPRNNYGYTF; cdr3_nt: TGTGCCAGCAGCCCCAGGAACAACTATGGCTACACCTTC
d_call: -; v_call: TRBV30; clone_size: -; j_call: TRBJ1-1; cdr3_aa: CAWSVRWNTEAFF; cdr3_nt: TGTGCCTGGAGTGTAAGATGGAACACTGAAGCTTTCTTT
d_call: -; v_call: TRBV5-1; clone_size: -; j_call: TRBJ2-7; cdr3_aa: CASSVGGPYEQYF; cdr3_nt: TGCGCCAGCAGCGTAGGGGGACCCTACGAGCAGTACTTC
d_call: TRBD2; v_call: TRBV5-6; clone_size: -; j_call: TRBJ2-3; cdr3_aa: CAAGTSGTDTQYF; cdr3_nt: TGTGCCGCTGGGACTAGCGGCACAGATACGCAGTATTTT
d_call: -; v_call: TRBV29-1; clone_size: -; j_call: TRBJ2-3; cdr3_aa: CSVDVGLARADTQYF; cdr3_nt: TGCAGCGTTGATGTCGGGTTAGCAAGGGCAGATACGCAGTATTTT
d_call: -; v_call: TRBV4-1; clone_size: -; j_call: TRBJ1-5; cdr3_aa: CASSQDGQASQPQHF; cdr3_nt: TGCGCCAGCAGCCAAGATGGTCAGGCCAGTCAGCCCCAGCATTTT
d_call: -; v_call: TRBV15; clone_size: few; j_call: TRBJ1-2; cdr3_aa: CATSQDSYGYTF; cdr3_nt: TGTGCCACCAGCCAGGACAGCTATGGCTACACCTTC
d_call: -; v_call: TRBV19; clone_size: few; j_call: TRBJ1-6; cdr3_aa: CASSAGTPGNSPLHF; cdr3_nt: TGTGCCAGTAGTGCCGGGACACCTGGGAATTCACCCCTCCACTTT
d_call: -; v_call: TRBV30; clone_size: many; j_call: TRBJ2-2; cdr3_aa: CAWSVSRNTGELFF; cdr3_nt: TGTGCCTGGAGTGTAAGCAGGAACACCGGGGAGCTGTTTTTT
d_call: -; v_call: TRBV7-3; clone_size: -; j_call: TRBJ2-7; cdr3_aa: CASSITRQDEQYF; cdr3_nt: TGTGCCAGCAGCATTACCCGACAGGACGAGCAGTACTTC
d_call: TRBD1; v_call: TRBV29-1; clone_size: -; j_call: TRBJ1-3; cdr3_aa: CSVWTGGSGNTIYF; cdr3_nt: TGCAGCGTGTGGACAGGGGGCTCTGGAAACACCATATATTTT
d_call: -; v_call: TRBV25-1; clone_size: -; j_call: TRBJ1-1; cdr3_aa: CASSEGRNTEAFF; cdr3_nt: TGTGCCAGCAGCGAGGGGAGGAACACTGAAGCTTTCTTT
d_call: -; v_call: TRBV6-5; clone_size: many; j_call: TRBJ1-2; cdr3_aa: CASSLGPDYGYTF; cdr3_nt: TGTGCCAGCAGTCTAGGACCGGACTATGGCTACACCTTC
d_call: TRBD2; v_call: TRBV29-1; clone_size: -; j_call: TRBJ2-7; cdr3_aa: CSARAGGRTYEQYF; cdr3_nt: TGCAGCGCCCGGGCCGGGGGGAGGACCTACGAGCAGTACTTC
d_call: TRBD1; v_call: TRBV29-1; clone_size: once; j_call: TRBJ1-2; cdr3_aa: CSVEDLRAGGNYGYTF; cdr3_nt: TGCAGCGTTGAAGATCTTCGGGCAGGGGGCAACTATGGCTACACCTTC
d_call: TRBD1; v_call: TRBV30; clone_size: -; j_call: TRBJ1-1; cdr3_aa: CAWSVPRTGKTEAFF; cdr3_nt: TGTGCCTGGAGTGTTCCCCGGACAGGGAAGACTGAAGCTTTCTTT
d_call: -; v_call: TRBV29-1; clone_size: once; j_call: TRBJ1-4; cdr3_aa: CSVHGGEKLFF; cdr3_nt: TGCAGCGTCCACGGGGGTGAAAAACTGTTTTTT
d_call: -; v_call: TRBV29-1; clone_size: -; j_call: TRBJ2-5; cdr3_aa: CSVGNLLADSQETQYF; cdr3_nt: TGCAGCGTTGGTAATCTATTAGCGGACTCCCAAGAGACCCAGTACTTC
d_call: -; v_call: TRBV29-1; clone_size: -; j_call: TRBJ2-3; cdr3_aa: CSIERTDSTDTQYF; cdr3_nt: TGCAGTATCGAACGGACAGACAGCACAGATACGCAGTATTTT
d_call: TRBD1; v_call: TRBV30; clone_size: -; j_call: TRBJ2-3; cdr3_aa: CACHRDRGFRDTQYF; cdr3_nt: TGTGCCTGCCACCGGGACAGGGGATTCAGAGATACGCAGTATTTT
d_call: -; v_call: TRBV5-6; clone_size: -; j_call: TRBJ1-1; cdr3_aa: CASSNGGRFTEAFF; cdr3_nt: TGTGCCAGCAGCAATGGAGGGCGTTTCACTGAAGCTTTCTTT
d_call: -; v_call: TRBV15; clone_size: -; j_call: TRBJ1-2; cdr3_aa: CATSKDRANYGYTF; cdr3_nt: TGTGCCACCAGCAAAGACAGAGCTAACTATGGCTACACCTTC
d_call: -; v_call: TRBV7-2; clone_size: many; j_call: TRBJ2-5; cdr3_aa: CASSYRGPQETQYF; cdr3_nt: TGTGCCAGCAGTTACCGGGGCCCCCAAGAGACCCAGTACTTC
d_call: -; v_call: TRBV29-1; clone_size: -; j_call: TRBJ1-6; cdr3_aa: CSVESSPGSPLHF; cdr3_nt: TGCAGCGTTGAGTCCTCACCGGGTTCACCCCTCCACTTT
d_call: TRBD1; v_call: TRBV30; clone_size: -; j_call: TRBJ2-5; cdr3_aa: CAWRRGPQETQYF; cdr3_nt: TGTGCCTGGAGAAGGGGGCCCCAAGAGACCCAGTACTTC
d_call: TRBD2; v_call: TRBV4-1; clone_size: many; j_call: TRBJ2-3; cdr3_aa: CASSQERRGSVRF; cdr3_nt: TGCGCCAGCAGCCAAGAAAGGCGGGGGTCCGTACGTTTT
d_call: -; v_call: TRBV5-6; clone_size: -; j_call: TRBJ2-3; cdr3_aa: CASSSTLKDTQYF; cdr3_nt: TGTGCCAGCAGCTCCACACTAAAGGATACGCAGTATTTT
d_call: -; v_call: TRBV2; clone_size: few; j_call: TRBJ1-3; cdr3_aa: CASSGRSSGNTIYF; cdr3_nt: TGTGCCAGCAGTGGACGTAGCTCTGGAAACACCATATATTTT
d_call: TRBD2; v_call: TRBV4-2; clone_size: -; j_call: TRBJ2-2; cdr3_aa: CASSQDLAGGRGELFF; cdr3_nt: TGTGCCAGCAGCCAAGACCTAGCGGGGGGGCGCGGGGAGCTGTTTTTT
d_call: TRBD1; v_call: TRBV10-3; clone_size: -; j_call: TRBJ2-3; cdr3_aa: CAISPRGQKSNTDTQYF; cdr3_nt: TGTGCCATCAGTCCTAGGGGACAGAAAAGCAACACAGATACGCAGTATTTT
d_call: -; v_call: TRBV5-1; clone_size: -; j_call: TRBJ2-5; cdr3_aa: CASRSREETQYF; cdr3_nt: TGCGCCAGCAGGTCCAGGGAGGAGACCCAGTACTTC
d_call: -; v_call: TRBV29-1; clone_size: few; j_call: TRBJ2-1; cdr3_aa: CSVEWGGGEQFF; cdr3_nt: TGCAGCGTTGAATGGGGAGGTGGTGAGCAGTTCTTC
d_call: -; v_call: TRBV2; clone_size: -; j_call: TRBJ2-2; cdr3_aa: CASSGTDNTGELFF; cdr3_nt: TGTGCCAGCAGTGGGACGGATAACACCGGGGAGCTGTTTTTT
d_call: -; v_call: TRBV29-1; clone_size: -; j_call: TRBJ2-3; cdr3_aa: CSVAGQLSDTQYF; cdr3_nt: TGCAGCGTTGCAGGTCAGCTCTCAGATACGCAGTATTTT
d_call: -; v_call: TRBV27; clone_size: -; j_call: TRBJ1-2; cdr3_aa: CASSSKGQPNYGYTF; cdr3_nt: TGTGCCAGCAGTTCGAAAGGACAGCCTAACTATGGCTACACCTTC
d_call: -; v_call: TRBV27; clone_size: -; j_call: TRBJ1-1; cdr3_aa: CASSPPPGTGTEAFF; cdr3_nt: TGTGCCAGCAGTCCTCCGCCAGGGACGGGCACTGAAGCTTTCTTT
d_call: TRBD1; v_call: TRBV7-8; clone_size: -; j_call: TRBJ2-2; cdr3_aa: CASSLRTGQITGELFF; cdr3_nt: TGTGCCAGCAGCCTCCGGACAGGCCAAATTACCGGGGAGCTGTTTTTT
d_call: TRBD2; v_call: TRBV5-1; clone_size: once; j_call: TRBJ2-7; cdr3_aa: CASSLERGVEQYF; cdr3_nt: TGCGCCAGCAGCTTGGAGCGGGGGGTCGAGCAGTACTTC
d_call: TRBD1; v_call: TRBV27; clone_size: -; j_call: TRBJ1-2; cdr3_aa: CASSPRQGYYGYTF; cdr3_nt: TGTGCCAGCAGTCCAAGACAGGGCTACTATGGCTACACCTTC
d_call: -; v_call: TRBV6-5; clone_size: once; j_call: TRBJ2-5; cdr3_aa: CASSYSNNQETQYF; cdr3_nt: TGTGCCAGCAGTTACTCGAACAACCAAGAGACCCAGTACTTC
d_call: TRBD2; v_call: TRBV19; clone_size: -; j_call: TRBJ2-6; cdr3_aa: CASSVQSRGGASGANVLTF; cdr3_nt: TGTGCCAGTAGCGTACAGAGTCGCGGGGGGGCCTCTGGGGCCAACGTCCTGACTTTC
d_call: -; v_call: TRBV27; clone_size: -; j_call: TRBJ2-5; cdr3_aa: CASSFGGTDQETQYF; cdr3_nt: TGTGCCAGCAGTTTTGGCGGGACAGACCAAGAGACCCAGTACTTC
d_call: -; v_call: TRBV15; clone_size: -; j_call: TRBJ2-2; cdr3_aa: CATSSYGDPANTGELFF; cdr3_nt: TGTGCCACCAGCAGCTATGGGGACCCGGCGAACACCGGGGAGCTGTTTTTT
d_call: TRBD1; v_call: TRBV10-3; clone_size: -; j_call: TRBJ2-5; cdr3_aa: CAISESTGDETQYF; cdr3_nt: TGTGCCATCAGTGAGTCGACAGGGGACGAGACCCAGTACTTC
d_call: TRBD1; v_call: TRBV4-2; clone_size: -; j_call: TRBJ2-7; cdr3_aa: CASSHLGRTGVDEQYF; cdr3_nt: TGTGCCAGCAGCCACCTCGGCCGGACAGGGGTCGACGAGCAGTACTTC
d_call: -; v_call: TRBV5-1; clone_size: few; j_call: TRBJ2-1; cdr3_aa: CASSVGIDNEQFF; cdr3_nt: TGCGCCAGCAGTGTAGGGATAGACAATGAGCAGTTCTTC
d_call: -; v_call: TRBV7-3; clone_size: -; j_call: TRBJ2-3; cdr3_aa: CASSPLGGTDTQYF; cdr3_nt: TGTGCCAGCAGCCCCCTGGGGGGCACAGATACGCAGTATTTT
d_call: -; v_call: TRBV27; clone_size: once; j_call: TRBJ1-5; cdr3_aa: CASSLRWGNQPQHF; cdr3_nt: TGTGCCAGCAGTTTGCGGTGGGGCAATCAGCCCCAGCATTTT
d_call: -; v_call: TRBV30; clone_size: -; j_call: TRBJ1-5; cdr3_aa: CAWAQGRNQPQHF; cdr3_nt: TGTGCCTGGGCACAGGGTAGGAATCAGCCCCAGCATTTT